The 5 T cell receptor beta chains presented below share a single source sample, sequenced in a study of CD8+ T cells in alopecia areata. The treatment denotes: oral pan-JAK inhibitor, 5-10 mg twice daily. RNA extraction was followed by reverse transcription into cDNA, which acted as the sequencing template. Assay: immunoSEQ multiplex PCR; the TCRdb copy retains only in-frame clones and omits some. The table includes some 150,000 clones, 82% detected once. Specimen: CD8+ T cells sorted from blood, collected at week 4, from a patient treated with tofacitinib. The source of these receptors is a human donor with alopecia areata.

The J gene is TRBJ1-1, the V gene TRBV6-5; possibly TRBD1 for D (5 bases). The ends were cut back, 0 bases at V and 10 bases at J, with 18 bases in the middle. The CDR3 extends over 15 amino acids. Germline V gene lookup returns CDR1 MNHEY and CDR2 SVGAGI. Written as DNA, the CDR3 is TGTGCCAGCAGTTACTCGATTCGGCCAGGGTCCAGAGCTTTCTTT. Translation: CASSYSIRPGSRAFF.

CDR3: CASSPGEDAYEQYF. CDR3 in DNA: TGCGCCAGCAGCCCCGGGGAGGACGCCTACGAGCAGTACTTC. The chain joins TRBV5-1 to TRBJ2-7; maybe TRBD2 (6 bases). Germline values: CDR1 SGHRS, CDR2 YFSETQ. This CDR3 has 14 residues. V was shortened by 4 bases and J by 2 bases, with 13 bases between the two germline ends.

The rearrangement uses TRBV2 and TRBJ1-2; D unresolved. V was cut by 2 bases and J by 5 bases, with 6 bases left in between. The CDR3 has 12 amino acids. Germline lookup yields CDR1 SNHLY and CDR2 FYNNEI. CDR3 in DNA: TGTGCCAGCAGTGAAAAGCTTTATGGCTACACCTTC. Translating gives CASSEKLYGYTF.

For the CDR3, the DNA is TGCAGCGTTGCGGTGGGGGTCACTGAAGCTTTCTTT. Translated: CSVAVGVTEAFF. The chain has TRBV29-1 and TRBJ1-1, with a weak D call TRBD1 (5 bases). CDR1 is SQVTM and CDR2 is ANQGSEA in the germline V gene. This CDR3 has 12 residues. The V end lost 4 bases, the J end lost 4 bases, and 10 bases lay between the germline ends.

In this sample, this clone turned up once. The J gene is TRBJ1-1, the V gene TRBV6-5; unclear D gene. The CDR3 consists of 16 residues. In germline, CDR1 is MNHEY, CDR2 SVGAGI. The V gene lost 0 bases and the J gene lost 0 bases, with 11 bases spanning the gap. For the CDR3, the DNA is TGTGCCAGCAGTTACTCATCCCGGTCTATGAACACTGAAGCTTTCTTT. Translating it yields CASSYSSRSMNTEAFF.